This TCR beta chain is drawn from a study of tumor-infiltrating lymphocytes in primary liver carcinoma. Looking at the study overall: There were tumors of stage T1-T3 N0M0, each 4.2 to 10 cm across.

Study-level points and caveats: It was in tumors, not blood, that the top-250-clone fraction was significantly higher (p = 0.039). Tumor-adjacent and tumor-blood pairs overlapped less than tumor region pairs did.

Ten or more counts support this clonotype. Its antigen is as yet unknown. Unsorted bulk tissue of about 19-31 mg yielded co-extracted RNA and DNA. The patients lived with chronic HBV infection and had not yet received any treatment. Using a constant-region primer together with ProtoScript II reverse transcriptase, TCR beta cDNA was made from roughly 540 ng of total RNA. Slightly modified ARM-PCR, run as three nested multiplex PCR rounds, produced the TCR beta libraries. In the first two PCR rounds, TRBV1-TRBV30 forward primers were paired with a C-beta reverse primer, and each round lasted about 9 cycles. From the multiplex PCR reads, TCRdb called clonotypes with MiXCR, one entry per CDR3 protein. The data show tens of thousands of distinct CDR3 sequences, with about three quarters seen just once and roughly 40% held by the top ten. CDR1 is SEHNR and CDR2 is FQNEAQ in the germline V gene (reference sequence). The CDR3 sequence is 12 residues long. V lost 5 bases to trimming and J lost 0 bases, with 1 base between them.

The TCR was taken from a man aged 35-49 years with primary liver carcinoma and hepatitis B virus infection. The chain joins TRBV7-9 to TRBJ2-2; no firm D call. The sequencing sample was made of liver tumor tissue from sampling region 4. Stated subset: tumor region T4, right-lateral pole. CDR3 DNA sequence: TGTGCCAGCAGCCCGAACACCGGGGAGCTGTTTTTT. It codes for CASSPNTGELFF. Combining the CDR3 with reference TRBV7-9 and TRBJ2-2 gives the whole variable domain DTGVSQNPRHKITKRGQNVTFRCDPISEHNRLYWYRQTLGQGPEFLTYFQNEAQLEKSRLLSDRFSAERPKGSFSTLEIQRTEQGDSAMYLCASSPNTGELFFGEGSRLTVL.